This T cell receptor beta chain was documented in a study of neurological immune-mediated disorders. This clonotype has a count of ten or more. Its antigen is not identified. 5'RACE generated cDNA with 10-nucleotide random UMIs. TCRdb used MiXCR to reprocess the 5' RACE reads, holding one entry per CDR3 protein. The sample contains 25,000 or so distinct CDR3 sequences, around 14% of which appear only once. Study-wide points: Expanded clones shared no identical CDR3 amino acid sequences across subjects, which suggested private TCR-beta repertoires in all groups.

This CDR3 is 13 amino acids long. V dropped 5 bases and J dropped 8; count of bases not matched to a gene: 6. Germline values: CDR1 MNHEY, CDR2 SVGAGI. Time point reported: technical triplicate 1. The sorted libraries took 1 million CD4+ or CD8+ T cells. Sequenced material: CD4+ T cells from blood. This receptor was identified in a female donor with HTLV-1-associated myelopathy (HAM/TSP). V gene TRBV6-5 combines with J gene TRBJ1-1; 9 positions agree with TRBD1. The CDR3 nucleotides read TGTGCCAGCAGTCCCGGGACAGGGACGGAAGCTTTCTTT. Translating it yields CASSPGTGTEAFF.